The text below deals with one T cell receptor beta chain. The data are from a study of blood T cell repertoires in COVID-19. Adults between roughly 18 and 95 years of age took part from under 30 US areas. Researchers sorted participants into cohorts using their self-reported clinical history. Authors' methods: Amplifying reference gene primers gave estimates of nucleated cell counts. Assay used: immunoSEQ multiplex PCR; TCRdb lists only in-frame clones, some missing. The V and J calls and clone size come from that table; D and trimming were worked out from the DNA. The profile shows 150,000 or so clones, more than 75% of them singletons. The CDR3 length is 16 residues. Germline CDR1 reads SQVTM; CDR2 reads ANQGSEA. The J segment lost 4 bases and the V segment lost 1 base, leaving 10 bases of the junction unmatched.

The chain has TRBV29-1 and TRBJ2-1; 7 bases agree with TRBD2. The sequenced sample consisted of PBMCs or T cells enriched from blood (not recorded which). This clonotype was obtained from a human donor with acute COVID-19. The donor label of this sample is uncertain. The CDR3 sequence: CSVEGKRAGPYNEQFF. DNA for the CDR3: TGCAGCGTTGAAGGGAAACGAGCGGGGCCATACAATGAGCAGTTCTTC.